Listed below are T cell receptor beta chains from one sample, sequenced in a study of T cell repertoires in cytomegalovirus infection. TCRdb redid the calling of the reads with MiXCR, one entry per CDR3 protein. The sample has roughly 720,000 distinct CDR3 sequences, roughly 35% seen once. The sample comprised PBMCs. The receptor set was obtained from a human donor in good health (CMV status not recorded). Some clones in this sample may be carry-over from other donors' samples. The conserved cysteine and the conserved F or W are not part of the CDR3 here. The order of the fields is CDR3 protein, clone size, V gene, J gene. Clone size is not always given. Where it is, it says once, few, many or a class for expanded clones.

CDR3aa: ASSHRQGAWETQY
abundance: many
v_gene: TRBV28
j_gene: TRBJ2-5

CDR3aa: ASSIDSFSGSTYNEQF
abundance: -
v_gene: TRBV19
j_gene: TRBJ2-1

CDR3aa: ATSGRDPRDYGYT
abundance: -
v_gene: TRBV24-1
j_gene: TRBJ1-2

CDR3aa: ASSSGTGAGDEQF
abundance: once
v_gene: TRBV6-5
j_gene: TRBJ2-1

CDR3aa: ASSSPLAGVDEQY
abundance: many
v_gene: TRBV7-2
j_gene: TRBJ2-7

CDR3aa: ATSDRQGIQPQH
abundance: -
v_gene: TRBV24-1
j_gene: TRBJ1-5

CDR3aa: ASSPAGSGEKLF
abundance: -
v_gene: TRBV28
j_gene: TRBJ1-4

CDR3aa: ASRAYSTLTDTQY
abundance: -
v_gene: TRBV6-1
j_gene: TRBJ2-3

CDR3aa: SVGAGVNQPQH
abundance: once
v_gene: TRBV29-1
j_gene: TRBJ1-5

CDR3aa: ASSPGTGVLDTEAF
abundance: once
v_gene: TRBV5-1
j_gene: TRBJ1-1

CDR3aa: ASTPSRAVQETQY
abundance: few
v_gene: TRBV6-6
j_gene: TRBJ2-5

CDR3aa: ASSPGTPNQPQH
abundance: many
v_gene: TRBV7-2
j_gene: TRBJ1-5

CDR3aa: ASGFNTDTQY
abundance: -
v_gene: TRBV12-5
j_gene: TRBJ2-3

CDR3aa: SAAARGVNTEAF
abundance: few
v_gene: TRBV20-1
j_gene: TRBJ1-1

CDR3aa: ASSISGTARDQPQH
abundance: few
v_gene: TRBV12-3/TRBV12-4
j_gene: TRBJ1-5

CDR3aa: ASSGTLAGYNEQF
abundance: many
v_gene: TRBV7-8
j_gene: TRBJ2-1

CDR3aa: ASSDTSGTGVNEQY
abundance: few
v_gene: TRBV25-1
j_gene: TRBJ2-7

CDR3aa: ASSLSGGHGTYTDTQY
abundance: few
v_gene: TRBV27
j_gene: TRBJ2-3

CDR3aa: ASSDRPFSYEQY
abundance: few
v_gene: TRBV10-2
j_gene: TRBJ2-7

CDR3aa: SALPKNTEAF
abundance: -
v_gene: TRBV20-1
j_gene: TRBJ1-1

CDR3aa: ASSSPWVLAPGGGELF
abundance: few
v_gene: TRBV11-1
j_gene: TRBJ2-2

CDR3aa: ATSKGAEAYNEQF
abundance: -
v_gene: TRBV24-1
j_gene: TRBJ2-1

CDR3aa: AISGRRDRDPYEQY
abundance: -
v_gene: TRBV10-3
j_gene: TRBJ2-7

CDR3aa: ASSSSTSQY
abundance: -
v_gene: TRBV7-2
j_gene: TRBJ2-3

CDR3aa: ASSHKGFYGYT
abundance: few
v_gene: TRBV3-1
j_gene: TRBJ1-2

CDR3aa: ASSLPGTYEQY
abundance: many
v_gene: TRBV12-3/TRBV12-4
j_gene: TRBJ2-7

CDR3aa: ASSRRGSGELF
abundance: few
v_gene: TRBV4-1
j_gene: TRBJ2-2

CDR3aa: ASTLNQGPQGGYT
abundance: -
v_gene: TRBV11-2
j_gene: TRBJ1-2

CDR3aa: ASRPLGENYGYT
abundance: few
v_gene: TRBV28
j_gene: TRBJ1-2

CDR3aa: ATSDRQVVETQY
abundance: few
v_gene: TRBV24-1
j_gene: TRBJ2-5

CDR3aa: ASSQVRASGTGELF
abundance: few
v_gene: TRBV4-2
j_gene: TRBJ2-2

CDR3aa: ASSYPGTRKNQPQH
abundance: -
v_gene: TRBV6-6
j_gene: TRBJ1-5

CDR3aa: ARRGRMNTEAF
abundance: few
v_gene: TRBV2
j_gene: TRBJ1-1

CDR3aa: ASSLIGGETQY
abundance: -
v_gene: TRBV4-1
j_gene: TRBJ2-5

CDR3aa: ASSLRQASSGNTIY
abundance: -
v_gene: TRBV5-1
j_gene: TRBJ1-3

CDR3aa: ASSPSWTGGYNEQF
abundance: -
v_gene: TRBV7-6
j_gene: TRBJ2-1

CDR3aa: ASSLFRFGQKDTQY
abundance: -
v_gene: TRBV28
j_gene: TRBJ2-3

CDR3aa: ASSLRGGTDNEQF
abundance: few
v_gene: TRBV27
j_gene: TRBJ2-1

CDR3aa: SVERPGRSDGELF
abundance: -
v_gene: TRBV29-1
j_gene: TRBJ2-2

CDR3aa: ASSFSRRASGYDEQF
abundance: -
v_gene: TRBV7-6
j_gene: TRBJ2-1

CDR3aa: ASSPESGENTEAF
abundance: few
v_gene: TRBV9
j_gene: TRBJ1-1

CDR3aa: ASSVRSGNTIY
abundance: few
v_gene: TRBV5-4
j_gene: TRBJ1-3

CDR3aa: ASSFSGEQPQH
abundance: few
v_gene: TRBV12-3/TRBV12-4
j_gene: TRBJ1-5

CDR3aa: ASSFPGLPYEQY
abundance: many
v_gene: TRBV28
j_gene: TRBJ2-7

CDR3aa: SARVQVGSYEQY
abundance: -
v_gene: TRBV20-1
j_gene: TRBJ2-7

CDR3aa: SVEDRVGPRGYT
abundance: -
v_gene: TRBV29-1
j_gene: TRBJ1-2

CDR3aa: ASSMVAVGNQPQH
abundance: -
v_gene: TRBV19
j_gene: TRBJ1-5

CDR3aa: ASRRSGTSSGRRTDTQY
abundance: -
v_gene: TRBV6-5
j_gene: TRBJ2-3

CDR3aa: ASSYSGDRIYPQH
abundance: -
v_gene: TRBV7-2
j_gene: TRBJ1-5

CDR3aa: ATSTGTYGYT
abundance: -
v_gene: TRBV28
j_gene: TRBJ1-2

CDR3aa: ASSLVGTGSQPQH
abundance: -
v_gene: TRBV28
j_gene: TRBJ1-5

CDR3aa: ASSQQGVDYSGANVLT
abundance: few
v_gene: TRBV6-5
j_gene: TRBJ2-6

CDR3aa: ASSPPASGRFPYEQY
abundance: few
v_gene: TRBV28
j_gene: TRBJ2-7

CDR3aa: ASSPTGARVFYEQF
abundance: -
v_gene: TRBV4-1
j_gene: TRBJ2-1

CDR3aa: SGRKWATGTNTEAF
abundance: few
v_gene: TRBV29-1
j_gene: TRBJ1-1

CDR3aa: SALSGTSLYEQF
abundance: -
v_gene: TRBV20-1
j_gene: TRBJ2-1

CDR3aa: ASSIFTGSATNEKLF
abundance: -
v_gene: TRBV19
j_gene: TRBJ1-4

CDR3aa: ASSSGFRQSRSGNTIY
abundance: many
v_gene: TRBV6-1
j_gene: TRBJ1-3